Listed below are T cell receptor beta chains from one sample, sequenced in a study of OX40 agonist ivuxolimab in advanced cancers. Libraries were prepared by immunoSEQ multiplex PCR; TCRdb keeps only in-frame clonotypes and omits some of them. Of 55,000 to 65,000 clones listed, 70% to 90% are singletons. Sequencing was performed on CD4+ or CD8+ T cells sorted from blood, taken in a trial of the OX40 agonist ivuxolimab. These receptors were taken from an adult with an advanced solid tumor such as melanoma, head and neck, liver or kidney cancer. Each CDR3 is given with its conserved first and last residue. The order of the fields is D gene, J gene, V gene, clone size, CDR3 protein. D genes are given only for firm matches. Only part of the rows carry a size: once, few, many, or a class if the clone is expanded.

D gene: TRBD1
J gene: TRBJ2-3
V gene: TRBV6-1
clone size: -
CDR3 protein: CASSGGDTQYF

D gene: -
J gene: TRBJ1-6
V gene: TRBV27
clone size: -
CDR3 protein: CASSLSPGVASPLHF

D gene: -
J gene: TRBJ2-3
V gene: TRBV19
clone size: -
CDR3 protein: CASSIDQGGGTDTQYF

D gene: -
J gene: TRBJ1-6
V gene: TRBV10-1
clone size: -
CDR3 protein: CASSEFPGTDNSPLHF

D gene: -
J gene: TRBJ1-1
V gene: TRBV7-8
clone size: -
CDR3 protein: CASSLGPGPNTEAFF

D gene: TRBD1
J gene: TRBJ1-3
V gene: TRBV5-1
clone size: few
CDR3 protein: CASSLRTGDLSGNTIYF

D gene: TRBD1
J gene: TRBJ1-5
V gene: TRBV2
clone size: few
CDR3 protein: CASSEATGQGNQPQHF

D gene: TRBD2
J gene: TRBJ2-7
V gene: TRBV28
clone size: -
CDR3 protein: CASSLGGAHEQYF

D gene: -
J gene: TRBJ2-1
V gene: TRBV29-1
clone size: -
CDR3 protein: CSVAVGSQRSYNEQFF

D gene: -
J gene: TRBJ2-4
V gene: TRBV29-1
clone size: -
CDR3 protein: CSVGVKNIQYF

D gene: -
J gene: TRBJ1-3
V gene: TRBV7-9
clone size: -
CDR3 protein: CAGVRGTGNTIYF

D gene: TRBD1
J gene: TRBJ2-6
V gene: TRBV6-6
clone size: -
CDR3 protein: CASADRARSGANVLTF

D gene: -
J gene: TRBJ1-5
V gene: TRBV28
clone size: -
CDR3 protein: CASSLSLDRPQHF

D gene: TRBD2
J gene: TRBJ2-1
V gene: TRBV19
clone size: once
CDR3 protein: CASSAELTLAGAYNEQFF

D gene: -
J gene: TRBJ1-5
V gene: TRBV7-8
clone size: -
CDR3 protein: CASSLRDTGWDQPQHF

D gene: -
J gene: TRBJ1-1
V gene: TRBV18
clone size: -
CDR3 protein: CASSPGGAMNTEAFF

D gene: -
J gene: TRBJ1-1
V gene: TRBV30
clone size: -
CDR3 protein: CAWSVRTPNTEAFF

D gene: TRBD1
J gene: TRBJ2-7
V gene: TRBV27
clone size: -
CDR3 protein: CASSLTAGTGIHEQYF

D gene: TRBD1
J gene: TRBJ2-7
V gene: TRBV2
clone size: -
CDR3 protein: CASSRDRALSYEQYF

D gene: TRBD2
J gene: TRBJ2-1
V gene: TRBV5-1
clone size: -
CDR3 protein: CASSSGLAGGNEQFF

D gene: -
J gene: TRBJ2-2
V gene: TRBV4-2
clone size: -
CDR3 protein: CASSLEQGGKTGELFF

D gene: -
J gene: TRBJ2-3
V gene: TRBV6-5
clone size: -
CDR3 protein: CASNRGASIDTQYF

D gene: TRBD2
J gene: TRBJ2-1
V gene: TRBV25-1
clone size: -
CDR3 protein: CASSLGGVNEQFF

D gene: -
J gene: TRBJ2-5
V gene: TRBV5-1
clone size: -
CDR3 protein: CASSLVIRGLGGETQYF

D gene: TRBD1
J gene: TRBJ1-5
V gene: TRBV28
clone size: -
CDR3 protein: CASSLPGQGSFSNQPQHF

D gene: TRBD1
J gene: TRBJ1-5
V gene: TRBV15
clone size: -
CDR3 protein: CATSREDRVSNQPQHF

D gene: -
J gene: TRBJ1-2
V gene: TRBV19
clone size: -
CDR3 protein: CASGQTGYTF

D gene: -
J gene: TRBJ2-5
V gene: TRBV7-9
clone size: -
CDR3 protein: CASSPGAAQYF

D gene: TRBD1
J gene: TRBJ1-6
V gene: TRBV7-6
clone size: -
CDR3 protein: CASSLVWGQGLNSPLHF

D gene: TRBD1
J gene: TRBJ1-6
V gene: TRBV2
clone size: few
CDR3 protein: CASNGGDRDRSPLHF

D gene: -
J gene: TRBJ1-3
V gene: TRBV5-1
clone size: -
CDR3 protein: CASSSGSGNTIYF

D gene: TRBD1
J gene: TRBJ1-1
V gene: TRBV2
clone size: -
CDR3 protein: CASRGDRGEAFF

D gene: TRBD2
J gene: -
V gene: TRBV7-9
clone size: -
CDR3 protein: CASSLRGASGGYEQYF

D gene: -
J gene: TRBJ2-6
V gene: TRBV5-4
clone size: -
CDR3 protein: CASSLVGDTYSGANVLTF

D gene: TRBD1
J gene: TRBJ2-7
V gene: TRBV19
clone size: -
CDR3 protein: CATRQGASYEQYF

D gene: TRBD1
J gene: TRBJ2-7
V gene: TRBV6-5
clone size: -
CDR3 protein: CASSRQGSYEQYF

D gene: -
J gene: TRBJ2-7
V gene: TRBV19
clone size: -
CDR3 protein: CASSIGRDGAHEQYF

D gene: TRBD1
J gene: TRBJ1-6
V gene: TRBV14
clone size: -
CDR3 protein: CASSQTTGLEYNSPLHF

D gene: -
J gene: TRBJ1-3
V gene: TRBV7-6
clone size: few
CDR3 protein: CASSLSPPRSGNTIYF

D gene: -
J gene: TRBJ1-6
V gene: TRBV6-5
clone size: -
CDR3 protein: CASSYSNRNSPLHF

D gene: -
J gene: TRBJ1-1
V gene: TRBV21-1
clone size: -
CDR3 protein: CASRDSNTEAFF

D gene: TRBD1
J gene: TRBJ2-3
V gene: TRBV7-9
clone size: -
CDR3 protein: CASSMTGSRGTDTQYF

D gene: -
J gene: TRBJ2-7
V gene: TRBV29-1
clone size: -
CDR3 protein: CSVLPGYTTYEQYF

D gene: -
J gene: TRBJ1-2
V gene: TRBV18
clone size: few
CDR3 protein: CASSPGDGLNYGYTF

D gene: TRBD1
J gene: TRBJ1-4
V gene: TRBV13
clone size: -
CDR3 protein: CASSQQGVNEKLFF

D gene: TRBD1
J gene: TRBJ1-2
V gene: TRBV19
clone size: -
CDR3 protein: CASSPGQGLDYGYTF

D gene: -
J gene: TRBJ1-4
V gene: TRBV7-9
clone size: -
CDR3 protein: CASSLGTGGGEKLFF

D gene: TRBD2
J gene: TRBJ2-3
V gene: TRBV11-1
clone size: -
CDR3 protein: CASSKRGGADTQYF

D gene: -
J gene: TRBJ2-1
V gene: TRBV30
clone size: -
CDR3 protein: CAWRTQGSEQFF

D gene: TRBD1
J gene: TRBJ1-2
V gene: TRBV6-5
clone size: once
CDR3 protein: CASSSTGNGYTF

D gene: -
J gene: TRBJ1-5
V gene: TRBV4-1
clone size: -
CDR3 protein: CASSQVDSSNQPQHF

D gene: -
J gene: TRBJ1-2
V gene: TRBV7-2
clone size: -
CDR3 protein: CASSAALFYGYTF

D gene: TRBD2
J gene: TRBJ2-5
V gene: TRBV9
clone size: -
CDR3 protein: CASSARGDGETQYF

D gene: -
J gene: TRBJ1-4
V gene: TRBV5-6
clone size: -
CDR3 protein: CASSLVGVLPAATNEKLFF

D gene: -
J gene: TRBJ2-7
V gene: TRBV7-8
clone size: -
CDR3 protein: CASSTTEVSYEQYF